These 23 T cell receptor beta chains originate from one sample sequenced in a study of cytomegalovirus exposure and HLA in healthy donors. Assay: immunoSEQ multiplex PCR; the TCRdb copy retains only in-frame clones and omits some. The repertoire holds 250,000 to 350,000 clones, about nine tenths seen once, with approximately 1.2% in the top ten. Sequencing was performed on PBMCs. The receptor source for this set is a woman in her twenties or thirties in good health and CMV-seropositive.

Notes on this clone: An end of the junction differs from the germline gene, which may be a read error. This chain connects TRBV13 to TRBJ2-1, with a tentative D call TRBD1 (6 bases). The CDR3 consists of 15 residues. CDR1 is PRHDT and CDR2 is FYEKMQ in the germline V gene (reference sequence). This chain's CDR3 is CASSLGGEFGWVQFF. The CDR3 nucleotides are TGTGCCAGCAGCCTAGGGGGTGAGTTCGGTTGGGTGCAGTTCTTC.

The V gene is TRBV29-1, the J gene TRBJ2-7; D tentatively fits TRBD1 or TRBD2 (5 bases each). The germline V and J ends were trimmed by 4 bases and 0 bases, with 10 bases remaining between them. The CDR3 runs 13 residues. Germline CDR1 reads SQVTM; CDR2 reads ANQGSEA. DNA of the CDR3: TGCAGCGTTGTAGTGGGGACCTCCTACGAGCAGTACTTC. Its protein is CSVVVGTSYEQYF.

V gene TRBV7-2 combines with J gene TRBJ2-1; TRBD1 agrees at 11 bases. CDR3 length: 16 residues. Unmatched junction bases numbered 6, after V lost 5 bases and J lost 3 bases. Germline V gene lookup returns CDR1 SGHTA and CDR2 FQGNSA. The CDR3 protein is CASSARTGGLYNEQFF. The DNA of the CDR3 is TGTGCCAGCAGCGCCCGGACAGGGGGCCTCTACAATGAGCAGTTCTTC.

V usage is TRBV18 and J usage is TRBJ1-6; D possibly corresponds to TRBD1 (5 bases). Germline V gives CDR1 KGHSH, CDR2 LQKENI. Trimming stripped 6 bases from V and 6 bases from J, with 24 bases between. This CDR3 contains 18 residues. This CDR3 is CASSTTPTGRGSNSPLHF. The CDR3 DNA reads TGTGCCAGCTCCACTACCCCTACAGGAAGGGGTTCTAATTCACCCCTCCACTTT.

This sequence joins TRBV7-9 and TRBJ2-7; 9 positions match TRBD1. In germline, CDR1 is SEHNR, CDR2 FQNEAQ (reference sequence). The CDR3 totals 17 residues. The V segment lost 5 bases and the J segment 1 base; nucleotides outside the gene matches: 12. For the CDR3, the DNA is TGTGCCAGCAGCCAAGGATCACAGGGGGCTTTTTCCTACGAGCAGTACTTC. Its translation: CASSQGSQGAFSYEQYF.

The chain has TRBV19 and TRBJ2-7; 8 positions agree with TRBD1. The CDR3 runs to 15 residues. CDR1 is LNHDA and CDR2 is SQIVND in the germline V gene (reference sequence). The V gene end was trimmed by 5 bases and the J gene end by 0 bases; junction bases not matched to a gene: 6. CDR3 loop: CASSPGQDVSYEQYF. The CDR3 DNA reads TGTGCCAGTAGTCCGGGACAGGATGTCTCCTACGAGCAGTACTTC.

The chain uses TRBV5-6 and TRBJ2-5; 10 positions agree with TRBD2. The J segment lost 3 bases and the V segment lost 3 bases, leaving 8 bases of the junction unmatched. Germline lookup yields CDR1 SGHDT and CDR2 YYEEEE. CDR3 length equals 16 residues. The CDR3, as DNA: TGTGCCAGCAGCTCTGGGACTAGCGCGAGGGAAGAGACCCAGTACTTC. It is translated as CASSSGTSAREETQYF.

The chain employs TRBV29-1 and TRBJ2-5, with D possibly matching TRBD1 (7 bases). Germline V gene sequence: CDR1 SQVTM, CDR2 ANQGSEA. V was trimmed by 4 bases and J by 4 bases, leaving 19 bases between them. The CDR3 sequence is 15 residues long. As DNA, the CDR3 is TGCAGCGTTGGGTGGGGGGACAGCCCCGTAGAGACCCAGTACTTC. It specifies CSVGWGDSPVETQYF. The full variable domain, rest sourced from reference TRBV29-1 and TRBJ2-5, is SAVISQKPSRDICQRGTSLTIQCQVDSQVTMMFWYRQQPGQSLTLIATANQGSEATYESGFVIDKFPISRPNLTFSTLTVSNMSPEDSSIYLCSVGWGDSPVETQYFGPGTRLLVL.

The CDR3 DNA sequence: TGTGCCAGCAGCGCCCCCACAGTTAGCCGCCTTAACTATGGCTACACCTTC. The encoded protein is CASSAPTVSRLNYGYTF. The chain combines TRBV9 with TRBJ1-2; no reliable D call. Per germline, CDR1 SGDLS and CDR2 YYNGEE. The length of the CDR3 is 17 residues. Trimming cost V 3 bases and J 1 base, with 19 bases left between them.

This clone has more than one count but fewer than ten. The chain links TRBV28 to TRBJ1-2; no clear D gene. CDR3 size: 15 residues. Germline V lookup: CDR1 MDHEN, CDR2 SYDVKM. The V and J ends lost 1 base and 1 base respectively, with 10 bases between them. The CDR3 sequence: CASSLSAGGNYGYTF. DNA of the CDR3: TGTGCCAGCAGTTTATCCGCGGGAGGTAACTATGGCTACACCTTC.

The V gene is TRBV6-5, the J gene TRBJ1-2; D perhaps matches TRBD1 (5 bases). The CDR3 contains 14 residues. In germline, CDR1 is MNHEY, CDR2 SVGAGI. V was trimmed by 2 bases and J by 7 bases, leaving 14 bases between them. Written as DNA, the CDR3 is TGTGCCAGCAGTTACACATCACCCGGGGGTGGCTACACCTTC. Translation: CASSYTSPGGGYTF.

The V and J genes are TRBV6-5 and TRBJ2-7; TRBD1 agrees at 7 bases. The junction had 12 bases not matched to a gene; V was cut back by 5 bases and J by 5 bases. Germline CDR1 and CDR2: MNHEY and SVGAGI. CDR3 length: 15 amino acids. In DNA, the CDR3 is TGTGCCAGCAGTCCCCGACGTAGCCAGGGGGACGAGCAGTACTTC. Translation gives CASSPRRSQGDEQYF.

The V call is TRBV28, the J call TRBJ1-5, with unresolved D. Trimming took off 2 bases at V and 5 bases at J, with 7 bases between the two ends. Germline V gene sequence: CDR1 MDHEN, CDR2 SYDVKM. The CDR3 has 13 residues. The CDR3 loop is CASSLTAHQPQHF. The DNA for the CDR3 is TGTGCCAGCAGTTTAACAGCCCATCAGCCCCAGCATTTT.

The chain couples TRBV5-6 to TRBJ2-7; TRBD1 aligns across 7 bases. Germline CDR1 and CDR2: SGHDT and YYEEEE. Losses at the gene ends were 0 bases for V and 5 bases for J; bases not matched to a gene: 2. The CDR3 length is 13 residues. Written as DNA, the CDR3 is TGTGCCAGCAGCTTGGACGGGACAGACGAGCAGTACTTC. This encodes CASSLDGTDEQYF.

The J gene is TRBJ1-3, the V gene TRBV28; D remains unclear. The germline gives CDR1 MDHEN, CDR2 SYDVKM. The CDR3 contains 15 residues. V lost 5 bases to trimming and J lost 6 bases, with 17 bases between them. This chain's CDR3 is CASSSVATQINTIYF. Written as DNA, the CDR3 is TGTGCCAGCAGTAGCGTCGCCACACAAATAAACACCATATATTTT.

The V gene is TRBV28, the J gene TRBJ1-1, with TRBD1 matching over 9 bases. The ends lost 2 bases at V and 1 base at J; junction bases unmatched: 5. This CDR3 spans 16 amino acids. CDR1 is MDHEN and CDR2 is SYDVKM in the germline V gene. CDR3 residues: CASSLGLGQGNTEAFF. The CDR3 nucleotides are TGTGCCAGCAGTTTAGGGTTGGGACAGGGGAACACTGAAGCTTTCTTT.

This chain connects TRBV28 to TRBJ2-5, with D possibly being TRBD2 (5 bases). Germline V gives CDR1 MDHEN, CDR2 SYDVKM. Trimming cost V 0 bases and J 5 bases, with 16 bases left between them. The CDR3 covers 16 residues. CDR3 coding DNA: TGTGCCAGCAGTTTATGGAGTGGGAGCTGGGCCGAGACCCAGTACTTC. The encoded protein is CASSLWSGSWAETQYF.

The CDR3 sequence: CASSGRRQGHLGFVGGYTF. The DNA for the CDR3 is TGTGCCAGCAGTGGACGTAGACAGGGGCATTTAGGCTTCGTTGGTGGCTACACCTTC. The chain couples TRBV27 to TRBJ1-2, with TRBD1 matching 8 bases. CDR1 MNHEY and CDR2 SMNVEV come from the germline V gene (reference sequence). This CDR3 comprises 19 residues. V was clipped by 5 bases and J by 7 bases; unmatched bases: 24.

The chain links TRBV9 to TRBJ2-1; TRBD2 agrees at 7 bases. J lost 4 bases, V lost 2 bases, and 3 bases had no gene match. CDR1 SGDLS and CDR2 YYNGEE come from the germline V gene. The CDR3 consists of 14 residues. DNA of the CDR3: TGTGCCAGCAGCGTCGGGGGGACGTACAATGAGCAGTTCTTC. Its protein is CASSVGGTYNEQFF. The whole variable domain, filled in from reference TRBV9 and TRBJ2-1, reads DSGVTQTPKHLITATGQRVTLRCSPRSGDLSVYWYQQSLDQGLQFLIQYYNGEERAKGNILERFSAQQFPDLHSELNLSSLELGDSALYFCASSVGGTYNEQFFGPGTRLTVL.

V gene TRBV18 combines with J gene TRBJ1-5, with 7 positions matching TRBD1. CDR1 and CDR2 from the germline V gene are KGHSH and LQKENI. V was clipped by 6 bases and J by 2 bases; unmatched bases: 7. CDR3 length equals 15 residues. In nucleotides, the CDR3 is TGTGCCAGCTCGTGGACAGGTCGGGGCAATCAGCCCCAGCATTTT. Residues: CASSWTGRGNQPQHF.

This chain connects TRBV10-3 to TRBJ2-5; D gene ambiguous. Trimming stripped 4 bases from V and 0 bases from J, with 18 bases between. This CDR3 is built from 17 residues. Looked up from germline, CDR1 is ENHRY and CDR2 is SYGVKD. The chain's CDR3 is CAISATAHRSYQETQYF. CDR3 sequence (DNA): TGTGCCATCAGTGCTACGGCCCATCGGTCGTACCAAGAGACCCAGTACTTC.

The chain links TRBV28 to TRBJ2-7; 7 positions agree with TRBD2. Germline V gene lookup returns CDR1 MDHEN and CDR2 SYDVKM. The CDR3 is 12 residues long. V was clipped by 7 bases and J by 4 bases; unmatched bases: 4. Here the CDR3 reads CASMGGRYEQYF. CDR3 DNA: TGTGCCAGCATGGGAGGGCGTTACGAGCAGTACTTC.

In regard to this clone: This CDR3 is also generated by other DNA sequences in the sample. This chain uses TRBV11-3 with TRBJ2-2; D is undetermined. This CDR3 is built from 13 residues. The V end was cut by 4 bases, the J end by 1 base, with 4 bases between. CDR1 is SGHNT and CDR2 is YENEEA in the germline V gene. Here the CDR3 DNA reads TGTGCCAGCAGCTCCCGGAACACCGGGGAGCTGTTTTTT. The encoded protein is CASSSRNTGELFF.